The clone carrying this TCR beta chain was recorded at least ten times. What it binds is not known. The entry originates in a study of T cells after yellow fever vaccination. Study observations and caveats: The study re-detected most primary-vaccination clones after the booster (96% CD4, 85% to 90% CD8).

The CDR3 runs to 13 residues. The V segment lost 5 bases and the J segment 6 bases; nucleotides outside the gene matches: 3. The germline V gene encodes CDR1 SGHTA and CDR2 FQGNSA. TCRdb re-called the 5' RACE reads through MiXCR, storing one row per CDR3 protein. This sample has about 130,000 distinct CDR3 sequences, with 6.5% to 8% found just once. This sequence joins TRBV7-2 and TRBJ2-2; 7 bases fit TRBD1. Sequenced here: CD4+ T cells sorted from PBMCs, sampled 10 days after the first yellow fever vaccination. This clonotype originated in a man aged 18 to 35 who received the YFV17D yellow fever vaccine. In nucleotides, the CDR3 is TGTGCCAGCAGCCGACAGGGCCCCGGGGAGCTGTTTTTT. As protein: CASSRQGPGELFF. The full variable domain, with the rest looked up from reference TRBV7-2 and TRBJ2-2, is GAGVSQSPSNKVTEKGKDVELRCDPISGHTALYWYRQSLGQGLEFLIYFQGNSAPDKSGLPSDRFSAERTGGSVSTLTIQRTQQEDSAVYLCASSRQGPGELFFGEGSRLTVL.